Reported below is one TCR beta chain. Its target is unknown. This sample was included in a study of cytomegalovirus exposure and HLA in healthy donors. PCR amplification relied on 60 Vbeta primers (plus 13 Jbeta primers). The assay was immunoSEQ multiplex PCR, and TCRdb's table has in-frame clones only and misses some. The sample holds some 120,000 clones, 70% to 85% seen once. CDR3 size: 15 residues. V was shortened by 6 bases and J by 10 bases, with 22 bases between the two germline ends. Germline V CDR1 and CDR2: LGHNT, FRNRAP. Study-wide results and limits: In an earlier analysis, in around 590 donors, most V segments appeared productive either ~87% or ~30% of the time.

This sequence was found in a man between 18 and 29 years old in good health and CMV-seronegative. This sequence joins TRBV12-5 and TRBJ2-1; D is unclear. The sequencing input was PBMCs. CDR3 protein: CASGRGVSAVEEQFF. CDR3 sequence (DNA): TGTGCTAGTGGCAGAGGAGTTTCAGCCGTAGAGGAGCAGTTCTTC.